This T cell receptor (beta chain) was captured in a study of blood T cell repertoires in COVID-19. The wider study: The study drew acute and convalescent COVID-19 samples from the United States, Italy and Spain.

This clone was seen once. Original processing notes: By means of reference gene primer amplification, nucleated cell counts were estimated. The data were produced by immunoSEQ multiplex PCR, yet TCRdb's version contains in-frame clones alone and is incomplete. That table furnishes V, J and clone size, whereas the DNA furnished D and trimming. The sample comprises 320,000 or so clones, about 90% of which are singletons, and about 5% rests with the top ten. Assignment of participants to cohorts was predicated upon participant-reported clinical history. CDR3 length equals 12 residues. Germline-derived CDR1 and CDR2 are SNHLY and FYNNEI. V was cut by 6 bases and J by 5 bases, with 9 bases left in between.

The receptor was isolated from a man aged 25-40 years who had recovered from COVID-19. Sequencing used PBMCs or T cells enriched from blood (not recorded which). This chain uses TRBV2 with TRBJ2-3, with D perhaps TRBD2 (7 bases). The CDR3 DNA is TGTGCCAGCAGAGGGGGGGTAGATACGCAGTATTTT. Amino acid sequence: CASRGGVDTQYF.